The next 25 T cell receptor beta chains were all read from a single sample in a study of blood T cells in healthy people across ages. The use of a sample-barcoded 5' primer and a J-beta primer mix characterized a second PCR of roughly 6 to 11 cycles. TCRdb redid the calling of the 5' RACE reads with MiXCR, one entry per CDR3 protein. Found here are some 1.5 million distinct CDR3 sequences, roughly 43% of them singletons; the top ten hold about 3.8%. Sequencing was performed on blood. The receptors originated from a woman aged 18-30 years in good health.

In this sample, this clonotype turned up a few times. The chain recombines TRBV25-1 with TRBJ2-5, with D uncertain. This CDR3 has 13 residues. V dropped 8 bases and J dropped 0 bases, with 10 bases sitting between them. Looked up from germline, CDR1 is MGHDK and CDR2 is SYGVNS. The CDR3 region has the DNA TGTGCCAGCGGGCAACTGTACCAAGAGACCCAGTACTTC. Its protein product is CASGQLYQETQYF.

CDR3 sequence: CASSYLAGELSYNEQFF. The CDR3 DNA reads TGTGCCAGCAGCTACCTAGCGGGGGAACTAAGCTACAATGAGCAGTTCTTC. The chain links TRBV13 to TRBJ2-1; 10 bases are a match to TRBD2. Per germline, CDR1 PRHDT and CDR2 FYEKMQ (reference sequence). The V segment lost 4 bases and the J segment 3 bases; nucleotides outside the gene matches: 9. There are 17 residues in the CDR3.

The genes are TRBV24-1 and TRBJ2-3; TRBD2 matches 7 bases. V dropped 8 bases and J dropped 1; count of bases not matched to a gene: 5. The germline CDR1 and CDR2 sequences are KGHDR and SFDVKD. The length of the CDR3 is 14 residues. The CDR3 DNA reads as TGTGCCACCAAGGGTAGCGGGCGCACAGATACGCAGTATTTT. It is translated as CATKGSGRTDTQYF.

The CDR3: CAISVTLRGSYNEQFF. Written as DNA, the CDR3 is TGTGCCATCAGTGTGACCCTTCGTGGCTCCTACAATGAGCAGTTCTTC. The V and J genes are TRBV10-3 and TRBJ2-1; D is undetermined. The CDR3 runs 16 residues. The germline V gene encodes CDR1 ENHRY and CDR2 SYGVKD. Between the trimmed V and J ends, which lost 4 bases and 0 bases, there was a span of 13 bases.

The genes are TRBV27 and TRBJ2-3, with TRBD2 identical over 9 bases. Germline loops: CDR1 MNHEY, CDR2 SMNVEV (reference sequence). V shed 8 bases, J shed 10 bases, and the junction held 16 bases outside the gene matches. CDR3 length: 15 amino acids. The CDR3 DNA sequence: TGTGCCAGCCTCCCCCCGGGACTAGCTACTCGCCCGCAGTATTTT. Amino acids: CASLPPGLATRPQYF.

This clonotype was seen only a few times. The J gene is TRBJ2-1, the V gene TRBV5-1; 13 bases are a match to TRBD2. Unmatched junction bases numbered 5, after V lost 1 base and J lost 7 bases. The CDR3 totals 16 residues. CDR1 and CDR2 (germline): SGHRS, YFSETQ. This CDR3 reads CASSLWTSGRGNEQFF. CDR3 DNA: TGCGCCAGCAGCTTGTGGACTAGCGGGAGAGGGAATGAGCAGTTCTTC.

This chain connects TRBV5-5 to TRBJ1-2, with 7 nucleotides matching TRBD1. The length of the CDR3 is 12 residues. In germline, CDR1 is SGHKS, CDR2 YYEKEE (reference sequence). With 5 bases clipped from V and 7 bases from J, the junction kept 5 bases outside the gene matches. The CDR3 sequence is CASRPGQAGYTF. Written as DNA, the CDR3 is TGTGCCAGCAGACCTGGACAGGCTGGCTACACCTTC.

With regard to this clonotype: The junction departs from the called germline gene at one end, perhaps through a read error. The chain couples TRBV2 to TRBJ1-1; D call uncertain. The CDR3 is 14 amino acids. Germline lookup yields CDR1 SNHLY and CDR2 FYNNEI. For the CDR3, the DNA is TGCGCCAGCGGTAGGCGGGAACAGAACACTGAAGCTTTCTTT. Translated, it gives CASGRREQNTEAFF. Using reference TRBV2 and TRBJ1-1 for the parts outside the CDR3, the full variable domain is EPEVTQTPSHQVTQMGQEVILRCVPISNHLYFYWYRQILGQKVEFLVSFYNNEISEKSEIFDDQFSVERPDGSNFTLKIRSTKLEDSAMYFCASGRREQNTEAFFGQGTRLTVV.

The CDR3 DNA follows: TGTGCCAGCAGTTACACCGGATTCTCCTACAATGAGCAGTACTTC. Residues: CASSYTGFSYNEQYF. The chain joins TRBV6-2 or TRBV6-3 to TRBJ2-1; the D is unclear. The J call may be in error: the DNA end matches TRBJ2-7 better. CDR1 MNHEY and CDR2 SVGEGT come from the germline V gene. The CDR3 has 15 amino acids.

The rearrangement uses TRBV7-9 and TRBJ2-1; 7 nucleotides agree with TRBD1. The CDR3 is made up of 15 amino acids. The germline V gene has CDR1 SEHNR and CDR2 FQNEAQ (reference sequence). J gave up 5 bases and V 4 bases, and 8 bases lay outside the gene matches. CDR3 DNA: TGTGCCAGCAGCTCTAGTATGACAGGGAACAATGAGCAGTTCTTC. It codes for CASSSSMTGNNEQFF.

This clonotype was seen a few times. The chain links TRBV11-1 to TRBJ2-1; 8 nucleotides line up with TRBD1. CDR3 length equals 14 residues. J gave up 8 bases and V 4 bases, and 7 bases lay outside the gene matches. Germline values: CDR1 SGHAT, CDR2 FQDESV (reference sequence). The CDR3 is CASSSLDRADEQFF. The CDR3 nucleotides read TGTGCCAGCAGCTCTCTGGACAGGGCGGATGAGCAGTTCTTC.

The chain recombines TRBV20-1 with TRBJ2-5; no clear D. Germline assignment: CDR1 DFQATT and CDR2 SNEGSKA (reference sequence). The CDR3 consists of 13 residues. V was trimmed by 6 bases and J by 1 base, leaving 12 bases between them. In nucleotides, the CDR3 is TGCAGTGCCAAGAAAACGGCCCAAGAGACCCAGTACTTC. It encodes CSAKKTAQETQYF.

This chain connects TRBV12-3 or TRBV12-4 to TRBJ2-1; TRBD2 matches 8 bases. Germline trimming cut 6 bases from V and 4 bases from J; bases unmatched to any gene: 5. The CDR3 runs to 14 residues. The CDR3 DNA follows: TGTGCCAGCAGGTACGGGGGGGCATACAATGAGCAGTTCTTC. This codes for CASRYGGAYNEQFF.

The chain employs TRBV2 and TRBJ2-1; 7 bases are shared with TRBD1. Germline-derived CDR1 and CDR2 are SNHLY and FYNNEI. CDR3 length: 15 amino acids. V was clipped by 5 bases and J by 10 bases; unmatched bases: 14. CDR3 bases: TGTGCCAGCAGTAGCAGCCGGACAGGTTTGGGAGAGCAGTTCTTC. It is translated as CASSSSRTGLGEQFF.

V gene TRBV7-6 combines with J gene TRBJ1-4; 9 positions match TRBD1. The V segment lost 7 bases and the J segment 8 bases; nucleotides outside the gene matches: 11. The CDR3 runs 15 residues. CDR1 is SGHVS, CDR2 FNYEAQ, per germline. The CDR3 here is CASNSPGQGMEKLFF. CDR3 nucleotides: TGTGCCAGCAACTCACCGGGACAGGGCATGGAAAAACTGTTTTTT. The variable domain in full, with the rest retrieved from reference TRBV7-6 and TRBJ1-4, is GAGVSQSPRYKVTKRGQDVALRCDPISGHVSLYWYRQALGQGPEFLTYFNYEAQQDKSGLPNDRFSAERPEGSISTLTIQRTEQRDSAMYRCASNSPGQGMEKLFFGSGTQLSVL.

The chain combines TRBV15 with TRBJ1-2; no firm D call. Germline V gene sequence: CDR1 LNHNV, CDR2 YYDKDF (reference sequence). The CDR3 contains 14 residues. V lost 4 bases, J lost 1 base, and 10 bases lay in between. CDR3 bases: TGTGCCACCAGCACCACGACCCTTAACTATGGCTACACCTTC. It is translated as CATSTTTLNYGYTF. The entire variable domain, with the rest obtained from reference TRBV15 and TRBJ1-2, is as follows: DAMVIQNPRYQVTQFGKPVTLSCSQTLNHNVMYWYQQKSSQAPKLLFHYYDKDFNNEADTPDNFQSRRPNTSFCFLDIRSPGLGDTAMYLCATSTTTLNYGYTFGSGTRLTVV.

This clonotype has more than one count but fewer than ten. The junction shows a germline mismatch at one end, possibly a read error. For the CDR3, the DNA is TGTGCCAGCAGTTTAGGACCAGCGGAGGAAAAACTGTTTTTT. Protein product: CASSLGPAEEKLFF. The chain employs TRBV7-2 and TRBJ1-4, with unresolved D. Germline values: CDR1 SGHTA, CDR2 FQGNSA. This CDR3 is built from 14 residues.

V usage is TRBV7-2 and J usage is TRBJ1-5, with a tentative D call TRBD1 (5 bases). V was pared by 1 base and J by 3 bases, with 10 bases between. From germline, CDR1 is SGHTA and CDR2 FQGNSA. The CDR3 contains 15 residues. CDR3 in amino acids: CASSLGPGLNQPQHF. CDR3 DNA sequence: TGTGCCAGCAGCTTAGGTCCAGGGCTCAATCAGCCCCAGCATTTT.

This clonotype was seen a few times. CDR3 nucleotides: TGCGCCAGCAGCCAAGATAGGCCGGCGGACAGGGGATACTATGGCTACACCTTC. It specifies CASSQDRPADRGYYGYTF. The V call is TRBV4-3, the J call TRBJ1-2; 9 bases align to TRBD1. There are 18 residues in the CDR3. CDR1 LGHNA and CDR2 YSLEER come from the germline V gene. With 0 bases clipped from V and 3 bases from J, the junction kept 11 bases outside the gene matches.

V is TRBV20-1 and J is TRBJ1-2, with D unresolved. This CDR3 is 15 amino acids long. Deletions cut 0 bases from V and 6 bases from J, with 17 bases between. Germline lookup yields CDR1 DFQATT and CDR2 SNEGSKA (reference sequence). CDR3 nucleotides: TGCAGTGCTAGAGATTTTCGAGGCAGAGAGGATGGCTACACCTTC. It is translated as CSARDFRGREDGYTF.

This clonotype turned up a few times. The V gene is TRBV20-1, the J gene TRBJ1-2, with 7 bases fitting TRBD1. Germline values: CDR1 DFQATT, CDR2 SNEGSKA (reference sequence). This CDR3 is built from 15 residues. The V and J ends lost 0 bases and 3 bases, in that order; junction bases with no gene match: 7. The CDR3: CSARDRRTGHYGYTF. CDR3 DNA sequence: TGCAGTGCTAGAGATCGCCGGACAGGTCACTATGGCTACACCTTC.

The chain employs TRBV3-1 and TRBJ2-7, with D perhaps matching TRBD2 (5 bases). V was clipped by 4 bases and J by 10 bases, with 11 bases between them. The CDR3 sequence is 11 residues long. Per the germline V gene, CDR1 is LGHDT and CDR2 is YNNKEL (reference sequence). CDR3 DNA sequence: TGTGCCAGCAGCCGACGGGATGTTCAGTACTTC. The encoded protein is CASSRRDVQYF.

As concerns this clonotype: The junction and the germline gene differ at one end; a read error may be behind it. The chain couples TRBV10-3 to TRBJ1-5; 8 positions agree with TRBD1. Germline lookup yields CDR1 ENHRY and CDR2 SYGVKD. This CDR3 is 17 amino acids long. CDR3 region: CAISEKGTGGSNQLQHF. CDR3 bases: TGTGCCATCAGTGAGAAAGGGACAGGTGGAAGCAATCAGCTCCAGCATTTT.

The CDR3 DNA is TGTGCCATCAAGGATTCTCTGGACAGACCCTACGAGCAGTACTTC. It translates to CAIKDSLDRPYEQYF. The gene calls are TRBV10-3 and TRBJ2-4; D possibly corresponds to TRBD1 (6 bases). The tail of the sequence fits TRBJ2-7 better, so the J call may be wrong. The CDR3 is 15 residues long. Germline V gives CDR1 ENHRY, CDR2 SYGVKD.

The chain uses TRBV5-1 and TRBJ1-1; TRBD1 matches at 10 bases. The CDR3 runs 14 residues. V lost 6 bases, J lost 1 base, and 3 bases stayed unmatched. Germline CDR1 and CDR2: SGHRS and YFSETQ. This CDR3 is CASNRDRGNTEAFF. Written as DNA, the CDR3 is TGCGCCAGCAACCGGGACAGGGGGAACACTGAAGCTTTCTTT.